Below, 7 T cell receptor beta chains from the same sample are listed, as sequenced in a study of OX40 agonist ivuxolimab in advanced cancers. The table came from immunoSEQ multiplex PCR; TCRdb's copy has only in-frame clones and leaves some out. The sample has 65,000 to 80,000 clones, approximately 89% seen once. Sequenced here: CD4+ or CD8+ T cells sorted from blood, sampled in a trial of the OX40 agonist ivuxolimab. All receptors come from an adult with an advanced solid tumor such as melanoma, head and neck, liver or kidney cancer.

The chain joins TRBV10-2 to TRBJ1-2; 7 bases fit TRBD1. Germline values: CDR1 WSHSY, CDR2 SAAADI. This CDR3 is built from 15 residues. J was trimmed by 10 bases and V by 3 bases; bases with no gene match: 14. The CDR3 sequence is CASSDLSAVGQSYTF. DNA for the CDR3: TGCGCCAGCAGTGATCTAAGTGCCGTGGGACAGTCCTACACCTTC.

V and J are TRBV6-1 and TRBJ2-7, with D unresolved. The V end lost 2 bases, the J end lost 3 bases, and 14 bases lay between the germline ends. Germline loops: CDR1 MNHNS, CDR2 SASEGT. There are 15 residues in the CDR3. In DNA, the CDR3 is TGTGCCAGCAGTGAACAGTGGGTGGGCAGCTACGAGCAGTACTTC. It yields the protein CASSEQWVGSYEQYF.

V and J are TRBV19 and TRBJ2-3, with D unresolved. Germline V gene lookup returns CDR1 LNHDA and CDR2 SQIVND (reference sequence). V lost 1 base, J lost 6 bases, and 11 bases lay in between. The CDR3 is 14 residues long. The CDR3, as DNA: TGTGCCAGTAGTATAGGTCTGGGGTTTGATACGCAGTATTTT. It is translated as CASSIGLGFDTQYF.

V and J are TRBV10-3 and TRBJ2-7; 8 bases match TRBD1. CDR1 ENHRY and CDR2 SYGVKD come from the germline V gene. CDR3 size: 16 residues. With V trimmed by 6 bases and J by 4 bases, 14 bases remained unmatched. CDR3 residues: CAIRPRAQGAEYEQYF. The CDR3 DNA reads TGTGCCATCAGACCTCGGGCCCAGGGGGCAGAGTACGAGCAGTACTTC.

This chain joins TRBV6-6 and TRBJ1-2; no clear D. Germline V gene data show CDR1 as MNHNY and CDR2 as SVGAGI (reference sequence). V dropped 10 bases and J dropped 1 base, with 13 bases sitting between them. This CDR3 has 13 residues. CDR3 coding DNA: TGTGCCACCCAGGACGTTGATAACTATGGCTACACCTTC. The encoded protein is CATQDVDNYGYTF.

The chain uses TRBV10-3 and TRBJ1-2; 8 bases are a match to TRBD1. The germline V gene has CDR1 ENHRY and CDR2 SYGVKD. Trimming at V came to 6 bases and at J to 11 bases, leaving 17 bases not matched to a gene. The CDR3 is made up of 15 amino acids. CDR3 region: CAISEAQGASRRYTF. In DNA form, the CDR3 reads TGTGCCATCAGCGAGGCTCAGGGGGCGTCGAGACGATACACCTTC.

The J gene is TRBJ1-4, the V gene TRBV2, with D perhaps TRBD1 (5 bases). The V end was cut by 8 bases, the J end by 4 bases, with 11 bases between. This CDR3 has 13 amino acids. CDR1 SNHLY and CDR2 FYNNEI come from the germline V gene. The CDR3 spells CASPSRDNEKLFF. The CDR3 bases are TGTGCCAGCCCGAGCAGGGATAATGAAAAACTGTTTTTT.